These 24 T cell receptor beta chains were all obtained from the same sample, sequenced in a study of CD4+ T cells in melanoma. TCRdb's table, derived via immunoSEQ multiplex PCR, lists solely in-frame clones and lacks some. This table has some 47,000 clones, 75% to 90% appearing once. The specimen was peripheral blood. The source is a human donor with melanoma.

The chain combines TRBV28 with TRBJ2-4, with TRBD1 identical over 9 bases. This CDR3 region has 15 residues. V was clipped by 6 bases and J by 8 bases; unmatched bases: 11. Looked up from germline, CDR1 is MDHEN and CDR2 is SYDVKM. The CDR3 coding sequence is TGTGCCAGCAGCCCCGGGGGACAGGGAGGCGACATTCAGTACTTC. Amino acid sequence: CASSPGGQGGDIQYF.

J is TRBJ2-1 and V is TRBV18, with 8 bases that match TRBD1. This CDR3 comprises 16 residues. V was clipped by 5 bases and J by 6 bases; unmatched bases: 12. CDR1 and CDR2 (germline): KGHSH, LQKENI. This chain's CDR3 is CASSETGVLGGNEQFF. The CDR3 nucleotides read TGTGCCAGCTCAGAGACAGGGGTCCTAGGAGGCAATGAGCAGTTCTTC.

J is TRBJ1-2 and V is TRBV5-1, with 8 bases that match TRBD1. V gave up 1 base and J gave up 4 bases; unmatched junction bases: 6. Germline V gene sequence: CDR1 SGHRS, CDR2 YFSETQ. The CDR3 length is 15 residues. CDR3 residues: CASSLSRQGSYGYTF. The DNA of the CDR3 is TGCGCCAGCAGCTTGTCGAGACAGGGGTCCTATGGCTACACCTTC. The variable domain in full, with the rest retrieved from reference TRBV5-1 and TRBJ1-2, is KAGVTQTPRYLIKTRGQQVTLSCSPISGHRSVSWYQQTPGQGLQFLFEYFSETQRNKGNFPGRFSGRQFSNSRSEMNVSTLELGDSALYLCASSLSRQGSYGYTFGSGTRLTVV.

The sample holds one count of this clone. This chain uses TRBV5-1 with TRBJ2-2; 12 bases fit TRBD1. CDR1 is SGHRS and CDR2 is YFSETQ in the germline V gene. The CDR3 has 17 amino acids. The ends lost 4 bases at V and 4 bases at J; junction bases unmatched: 8. The CDR3 nucleotides read TGCGCCAGCAGCCAACCGGGACAGGGGGCGAGCACCGGGGAGCTGTTTTTT. It codes for CASSQPGQGASTGELFF.

V usage is TRBV29-1 and J usage is TRBJ2-1; 9 bases map to TRBD1. Germline V gene data show CDR1 as SQVTM and CDR2 as ANQGSEA. The CDR3 loop spans 13 amino acids. V shed 7 bases, J shed 10 bases, and the junction held 11 bases outside the gene matches. The CDR3: CSAGTGTGGEQFF. For the CDR3, the DNA is TGCAGCGCGGGGACAGGGACCGGGGGGGAGCAGTTCTTC.

This clone was detected once. The chain joins TRBV28 to TRBJ2-3; D is tentatively TRBD1 or TRBD2 (5 bases each). The germline V gene encodes CDR1 MDHEN and CDR2 SYDVKM. Trimming stripped 10 bases from V and 1 base from J, with 15 bases between. CDR3 length: 14 residues. CDR3 sequence reads: CATSGAPGTDTQYF. CDR3 DNA sequence: TGTGCCACCTCCGGGGCGCCTGGCACAGATACGCAGTATTTT. Drawing the rest from reference TRBV28 and TRBJ2-3, the complete variable domain is DVKVTQSSRYLVKRTGEKVFLECVQDMDHENMFWYRQDPGLGLRLIYFSYDVKMKEKGDIPEGYSVSREKKERFSLILESASTNQTSMYLCATSGAPGTDTQYFGPGTRLTVL.

This clone has a single count. V is TRBV11-3 and J is TRBJ2-7; D might be TRBD2 (6 bases). This CDR3 has 14 amino acids. The V gene lost 5 bases and the J gene lost 3 bases, with 14 bases spanning the gap. Germline V lookup: CDR1 SGHNT, CDR2 YENEEA. CDR3 coding DNA: TGTGCCAGCAGCCTCAGTCCGGGGGACTACGAGCAGTACTTC. Translating gives CASSLSPGDYEQYF.

The rearrangement uses TRBV27 and TRBJ2-7, with a weak D call TRBD1 (6 bases). CDR1 is MNHEY, CDR2 SMNVEV, per germline (reference sequence). Deletions cut 3 bases from V and 5 bases from J, with 8 bases between. This CDR3 comprises 12 residues. As DNA, the CDR3 is TGTGCCAGCAGTTTTGGGGGCAACGAGCAGTACTTC. Amino acids: CASSFGGNEQYF.

This clone was detected only a few times. The rearrangement joins TRBV5-1 to TRBJ1-2; D gene unclear. Germline CDR1 reads SGHRS; CDR2 reads YFSETQ. The CDR3 is 14 amino acids. V was shortened by 4 bases and J by 8 bases, with 18 bases between the two germline ends. The CDR3 reads CASSQTTRAEGYTF. CDR3 bases: TGCGCCAGCAGCCAAACCACAAGGGCAGAAGGCTACACCTTC.

CDR3 loop: CASSYLRDRGIDTQYF. In nucleotides, the CDR3 is TGTGCCAGCAGTTATCTCCGGGACAGGGGGATAGATACGCAGTATTTT. This chain joins TRBV27 and TRBJ2-3; TRBD1 agrees at 11 bases. The V gene end was trimmed by 4 bases and the J gene end by 5 bases; junction bases not matched to a gene: 8. Germline CDR1 is MNHEY and CDR2 is SMNVEV (reference sequence). The CDR3 sequence is 16 residues long.

The chain combines TRBV7-2 with TRBJ1-5; D is perhaps TRBD1 (5 bases). V was trimmed by 1 base and J by 4 bases, leaving 8 bases between them. The CDR3 loop spans 14 amino acids. The germline gives CDR1 SGHTA, CDR2 FQGNSA. CDR3 amino acids: CASSLGQTNQPQHF. In DNA form, the CDR3 reads TGTGCCAGCAGCTTAGGACAGACTAATCAGCCCCAGCATTTT.

The chain is built from TRBV6-1 and TRBJ2-5; 8 nucleotides agree with TRBD1. J was trimmed by 5 bases and V by 6 bases; bases with no gene match: 5. Germline loops: CDR1 MNHNS, CDR2 SASEGT. The length of the CDR3 is 13 residues. This CDR3 is CASRNQGAETQYF. As DNA, the CDR3 is TGTGCCAGCAGAAATCAGGGGGCCGAGACCCAGTACTTC.

The CDR3 DNA reads TGTGCCAGCAGTTACGGCGGGGAGCTGTTTTTT. This encodes CASSYGGELFF. V usage is TRBV6-5 and J usage is TRBJ2-2, with unresolved D. Trimming left V 2 bases short and J 7 bases short, with 2 bases between. The CDR3 is made up of 11 amino acids. CDR1 and CDR2 (germline): MNHEY, SVGAGI.

The rearrangement links TRBV15 to TRBJ1-6; no firm D call. The CDR3 length is 14 residues. Germline-derived CDR1 and CDR2 are LNHNV and YYDKDF (reference sequence). The ends were cut back, 4 bases at V and 6 bases at J, with 10 bases in the middle. The CDR3 here is CATSKGESNSPLHF. In DNA, the CDR3 is TGTGCCACCAGCAAGGGCGAGAGTAATTCACCCCTCCACTTT.

The V and J genes are TRBV6-1 and TRBJ2-2, with no clear D. Germline V gene data show CDR1 as MNHNS and CDR2 as SASEGT. The CDR3 totals 14 residues. Trimming left V 3 bases short and J 4 bases short, with 9 bases between. The CDR3 loop reads CASSEASGTGELFF. The DNA of the CDR3 is TGTGCCAGCAGTGAGGCCTCGGGCACCGGGGAGCTGTTTTTT.

The CDR3 sequence: CSVPAETQYF. Written as DNA, the CDR3 is TGCAGTGTGCCCGCGGAGACCCAGTACTTC. This chain links TRBV20-1 with TRBJ2-5; D is unresolved. The germline gives CDR1 DFQATT, CDR2 SNEGSKA (reference sequence). Trimming left V 7 bases short and J 5 bases short, with 8 bases between. This CDR3 is built from 10 residues.

The chain carries TRBV2 and TRBJ2-1; TRBD1 or TRBD2 may be the D gene (5 bases each). The CDR3 is 15 amino acids. Trimming removed 1 base from V and 7 bases from J, with 14 bases in between. Germline V lookup: CDR1 SNHLY, CDR2 FYNNEI. DNA of the CDR3: TGTGCCAGCAGTGAAGTAAGGGGCCGGGGAAATGAGCAGTTCTTC. It yields the protein CASSEVRGRGNEQFF.

V and J are TRBV5-5 and TRBJ2-7; D is undetermined. The CDR3 is made up of 14 amino acids. The V gene lost 0 bases and the J gene lost 0 bases, with 7 bases spanning the gap. Germline assignment: CDR1 SGHKS and CDR2 YYEKEE (reference sequence). Here the CDR3 reads CASSLGAGSYEQYF. As DNA, the CDR3 is TGTGCCAGCAGCTTGGGCGCAGGCTCCTACGAGCAGTACTTC.

CDR3 region: CSVVGQVSHEQYF. The CDR3 region has the DNA TGCAGCGTCGTGGGACAGGTGTCCCACGAGCAGTACTTC. V and J are TRBV29-1 and TRBJ2-7, with 8 bases matching TRBD1. The CDR3 spans 13 residues. The V gene end was trimmed by 6 bases and the J gene end by 5 bases; junction bases not matched to a gene: 9. Germline CDR1 is SQVTM and CDR2 is ANQGSEA.

This chain joins TRBV7-2 and TRBJ2-7; TRBD2 matches at 7 bases. V shed 1 base and J 2 bases; nucleotides not matched to a gene: 14. Germline values: CDR1 SGHTA, CDR2 FQGNSA. The CDR3 length is 18 residues. The CDR3 loop is CASSLVSGGPLGPYEQYF. The CDR3 DNA sequence: TGTGCCAGCAGCTTAGTATCGGGGGGTCCCCTGGGGCCCTACGAGCAGTACTTC.

The chain uses TRBV18 and TRBJ2-5; maybe TRBD1 (8 bases). The J call could be wrong; TRBJ2-7 is a better fit for the DNA end. Germline assignment: CDR1 KGHSH and CDR2 LQKENI. The CDR3 extends over 16 amino acids. CDR3 sequence: CASSPPGGTGAYEQYF. The CDR3 DNA follows: TGTGCCAGCTCACCTCCCGGGGGGACAGGCGCCTACGAGCAGTACTTC.

This chain connects TRBV28 to TRBJ1-1, with D tentatively TRBD1 (6 bases). CDR3 length: 12 residues. Trimming pared 6 bases from V and 7 bases from J, leaving 12 bases between. Germline V gene data show CDR1 as MDHEN and CDR2 as SYDVKM. The CDR3 loop is CASSPQGVEAFF. CDR3 bases: TGTGCCAGCAGCCCACAGGGAGTTGAAGCTTTCTTT.

The genes are TRBV28 and TRBJ1-3; the match to TRBD1 covers 11 bases. CDR3 length equals 15 residues. CDR1 and CDR2 (germline): MDHEN, SYDVKM. V was pared by 6 bases and J by 2 bases, with 3 bases of the junction left unmatched. The CDR3 DNA reads as TGTGCCAGCAGGGACAGGGGGCTACCTGGAAACACCATATATTTT. It is translated as CASRDRGLPGNTIYF.

V and J are TRBV5-4 and TRBJ2-2; TRBD1 matches at 9 bases. In germline, CDR1 is SGHNT, CDR2 YYREEE (reference sequence). V was clipped by 2 bases and J by 2 bases; unmatched bases: 16. This CDR3 has 20 residues. The CDR3 DNA reads as TGTGCCAGCAGCTTAGGGGGATGGACAGGGGTTCTCTCTAACACCGGGGAGCTGTTTTTT. This encodes CASSLGGWTGVLSNTGELFF.